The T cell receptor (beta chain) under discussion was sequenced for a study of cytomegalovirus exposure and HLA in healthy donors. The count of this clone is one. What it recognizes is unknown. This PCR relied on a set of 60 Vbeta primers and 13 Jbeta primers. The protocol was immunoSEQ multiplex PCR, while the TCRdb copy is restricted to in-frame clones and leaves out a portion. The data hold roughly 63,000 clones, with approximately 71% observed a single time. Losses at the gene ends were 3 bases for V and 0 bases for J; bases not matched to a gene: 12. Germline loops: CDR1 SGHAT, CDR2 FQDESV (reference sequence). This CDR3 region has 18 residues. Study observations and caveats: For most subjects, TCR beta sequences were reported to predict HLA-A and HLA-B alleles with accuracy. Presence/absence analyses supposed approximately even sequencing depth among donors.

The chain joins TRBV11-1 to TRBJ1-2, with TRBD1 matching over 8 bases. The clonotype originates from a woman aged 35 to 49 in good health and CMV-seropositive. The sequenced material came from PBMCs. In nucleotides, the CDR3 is TGTGCCAGCAGCTTCCCGGGACAGGCCTCCCCAGCTAACTATGGCTACACCTTC. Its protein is CASSFPGQASPANYGYTF.